This TCR beta chain was captured in a study of T cells in Graves' hyperthyroidism and ophthalmopathy. TCR beta CDR3 sequences were amplified from RNA transcripts. RT-PCR in the first round (using the HTBI primer set) targeted the TCR CDR3. TCRdb re-analysed the multiplex PCR reads in MiXCR, keeping a single row per CDR3 protein. The repertoire holds under 700,000 distinct CDR3 sequences, with roughly a sixth as singletons. The CDR3 consists of 16 residues. Trimming pared 2 bases from V and 2 bases from J, leaving 12 bases between. CDR1 is SEHNR and CDR2 is FQNEAQ in the germline V gene (reference sequence). Overall study results and limits: Ophthalmopathy, as predicted by the model, came a median roughly 6.3 months after the prediction.

This clonotype has just a few counts. Its antigen is undetermined. The specimen sequenced was blood. This receptor was obtained from a woman between 18 and 29 years old with Graves' hyperthyroidism. This chain joins TRBV7-9 and TRBJ2-2; D perhaps matches TRBD1 (6 bases). The CDR3 DNA is TGTGCCAGCAGCTTAAGTCCGGACAGAAACACCGGGGAGCTGTTTTTT. Its translation: CASSLSPDRNTGELFF.